The 15 T cell receptor beta chains in this list originate from one sample, sequenced in a study of response to subunit inactivated influenza vaccine. TCRdb re-called the RT-PCR reads through MiXCR, storing one row per CDR3 protein. The sample lists about 240,000 distinct CDR3 sequences, 10% to 15% occurring once. The sequences come from non-naive T cells sorted from PBMCs, collected 14 to 15 days before vaccination. Receptor source: a man in his forties or fifties who received an inactivated influenza vaccine.

This clonotype was found a few times. The chain combines TRBV12-3 or TRBV12-4 with TRBJ1-1; weak D call: TRBD1 (5 bases). The CDR3 loop spans 14 amino acids. The germline V and J ends were trimmed by 2 bases and 0 bases, with 7 bases remaining between them. CDR3 sequence: CASSLKGMNTEAFF. The CDR3 DNA reads as TGTGCCAGCAGTTTAAAGGGGATGAACACTGAAGCTTTCTTT.

V is TRBV5-1 and J is TRBJ2-5; D is undetermined. V was cut by 3 bases and J by 9 bases, with 15 bases left in between. Germline CDR1 reads SGHRS; CDR2 reads YFSETQ. The CDR3 consists of 13 residues. CDR3 sequence (DNA): TGCGCCAGCAGCTCCGGCGAGAGTACTTCCCAGTACTTC. Protein sequence: CASSSGESTSQYF. The whole variable domain, remainder taken from reference TRBV5-1 and TRBJ2-5, is KAGVTQTPRYLIKTRGQQVTLSCSPISGHRSVSWYQQTPGQGLQFLFEYFSETQRNKGNFPGRFSGRQFSNSRSEMNVSTLELGDSALYLCASSSGESTSQYFGPGTRLLVL.

This clonotype turned up a few times. The V and J genes are TRBV12-3 or TRBV12-4 and TRBJ2-7; D is unresolved. This CDR3 region has 15 residues. V lost 4 bases, J lost 0 bases, and 13 bases lay in between. The CDR3 DNA is TGTGCCAGCAGTTCCAGACTTACGAGCTCCTACGAGCAGTACTTC. Translating it yields CASSSRLTSSYEQYF.

The chain links TRBV20-1 to TRBJ2-3, with 8 bases aligning to TRBD2. The CDR3 spans 16 residues. Germline CDR1 DFQATT, CDR2 SNEGSKA (reference sequence). Germline trimming cut 2 bases from V and 2 bases from J; bases unmatched to any gene: 9. The CDR3 loop reads CSARPARGLATDTQYF. DNA of the CDR3: TGCAGTGCTAGACCAGCCCGAGGACTAGCCACAGATACGCAGTATTTT.

In its sample, this clonotype was seen many times. The chain recombines TRBV7-8 with TRBJ1-2, with D possibly being TRBD1 (6 bases). This CDR3 is built from 13 residues. In germline, CDR1 is SGHVS, CDR2 FQNEAQ. The V gene lost 11 bases and the J gene lost 2 bases, with 15 bases spanning the gap. The CDR3 DNA reads TGTGCCTCGGGGCAGGGGTCCAACTATGGCTACACCTTC. This sequence encodes CASGQGSNYGYTF.

The V call is TRBV3-1, the J call TRBJ1-3, with TRBD1 as a possible D gene (5 bases). Germline V gives CDR1 LGHDT, CDR2 YNNKEL (reference sequence). The CDR3 is 17 residues long. V lost 4 bases and J lost 5, with 21 bases in between. CDR3 nucleotides: TGTGCCAGCAGCCCCACAGGACTAGTGAGAGGGCGAAACACCATATATTTT. This gives the protein CASSPTGLVRGRNTIYF.

This clonotype was recorded a few times. The rearrangement joins TRBV5-1 to TRBJ2-1; 8 positions match TRBD2. The CDR3 covers 16 residues. The trim removed 2 bases at V and 5 bases at J, leaving 9 bases unmatched. The germline V gene has CDR1 SGHRS and CDR2 YFSETQ. Here the CDR3 reads CASSLGSGRLNNEQFF. CDR3 DNA: TGCGCCAGCAGCTTAGGCAGCGGGAGACTCAACAATGAGCAGTTCTTC.

This clonotype was found a few times. The J gene is TRBJ2-1, the V gene TRBV20-1, with 7 bases identical to TRBD1. Germline values: CDR1 DFQATT, CDR2 SNEGSKA (reference sequence). CDR3 size: 10 residues. J gave up 6 bases and V 7 bases, and 0 bases lay outside the gene matches. In DNA form, the CDR3 reads TGCAGTGGACAGGGCAATGAGCAGTTCTTC. Protein product: CSGQGNEQFF.

The genes are TRBV5-1 and TRBJ2-1, with D possibly TRBD2 on 5 matching bases. Germline V gives CDR1 SGHRS, CDR2 YFSETQ. The V end was cut by 0 bases, the J end by 0 bases, with 7 bases between. This CDR3 has 15 amino acids. The CDR3 DNA sequence: TGCGCCAGCAGCTTGGGAGGGCTCTCCTACAATGAGCAGTTCTTC. Translating gives CASSLGGLSYNEQFF.

Only a few counts were recorded for this clonotype. This rearrangement joins TRBV6-1 to TRBJ1-6; D is unclear. The CDR3 is 16 amino acids. With 5 bases removed from V and 0 bases from J, the gap between germline ends came to 11 bases. CDR1 MNHNS and CDR2 SASEGT come from the germline V gene. The CDR3 loop reads CASSSLKSSYNSPLHF. CDR3 DNA sequence: TGTGCCAGCAGTAGTCTTAAGAGCTCCTATAATTCACCCCTCCACTTT.

This clonotype was seen repeatedly, ten times or more. This chain links TRBV5-1 with TRBJ2-2; 8 bases map to TRBD2. The CDR3 is 18 amino acids. Germline V gene data show CDR1 as SGHRS and CDR2 as YFSETQ. Trimming removed 1 base from V and 0 bases from J; junction bases left unmatched: 8. The CDR3 region has the DNA TGCGCCAGCAGCTTGTCCCTAGCGGGTCCCGCGAACACCGGGGAGCTGTTTTTT. Its protein product is CASSLSLAGPANTGELFF.

Of note for this clonotype: A much larger clone differs by one base, so this may be a read error. The chain carries TRBV20-1 and TRBJ2-5; D is possibly TRBD1 (7 bases). The CDR3 loop spans 14 amino acids. Per germline, CDR1 DFQATT and CDR2 SNEGSKA (reference sequence). Trimming cost V 3 bases and J 5 bases, with 16 bases left between them. CDR3 sequence reads: CSARSTGDSETQYF. The CDR3 DNA is TGCAGTGCTAGGTCAACAGGGGACTCTGAGACCCAGTACTTC.

This clonotype was found many times. The rearrangement joins TRBV12-3 or TRBV12-4 to TRBJ2-2; possibly TRBD1 or TRBD2 for D (6 bases each). Trimming removed 3 bases from V and 7 bases from J, with 9 bases in between. This CDR3 spans 13 amino acids. The chain's CDR3 is CASSFRGVGELFF. The DNA of the CDR3 is TGTGCCAGCAGTTTTAGGGGGGTCGGGGAGCTGTTTTTT.

The chain links TRBV2 to TRBJ2-2; 7 bases align to TRBD1. Germline V gene data show CDR1 as SNHLY and CDR2 as FYNNEI. The CDR3 contains 15 residues. V shed 2 bases, J shed 2 bases, and the junction held 2 bases outside the gene matches. CDR3 in amino acids: CASSEKGANTGELFF. CDR3 bases: TGTGCCAGCAGTGAAAAGGGGGCTAACACCGGGGAGCTGTTTTTT.

This clonotype was seen more than once but under ten times. V usage is TRBV6-2 or TRBV6-3 and J usage is TRBJ1-6; 7 positions match TRBD1. Trimming removed 7 bases from V and 9 bases from J; junction bases left unmatched: 12. Germline V gives CDR1 MNHEY, CDR2 SVGEGT. This CDR3 has 15 amino acids. This CDR3 reads CASIQRTGSGSPLHF. CDR3 DNA sequence: TGTGCCAGCATCCAAAGGACAGGTTCTGGTTCACCCCTCCACTTT.